The 31 T cell receptor beta chains reported below all come from one sample, sequenced in a study of early T cells in non-severe SARS-CoV-2 infection. TCRdb analysed the 5' RACE reads with MiXCR anew, one entry per CDR3 protein. The sample has approximately 23,000 distinct CDR3 sequences, approximately 4.8% seen once. Sequenced input: whole blood. These receptors all come from an adult who was a healthcare worker with PCR-confirmed SARS-CoV-2 infection or an uninfected control (not recorded which).

This clonotype occurred a few times. This chain joins TRBV19 and TRBJ1-5; 8 positions match TRBD1. Germline CDR1 reads LNHDA; CDR2 reads SQIVND (reference sequence). V was pared by 4 bases and J by 5 bases, with 1 base of the junction left unmatched. This CDR3 spans 13 amino acids. As DNA, the CDR3 is TGTGCCAGTAGTAAGACAGGGGATCAGCCCCAGCATTTT. Its protein is CASSKTGDQPQHF.

This clonotype has at least ten counts. The genes are TRBV6-1 and TRBJ2-1, with 7 bases fitting TRBD2. Germline loops: CDR1 MNHNS, CDR2 SASEGT. The CDR3 length is 15 residues. V shed 3 bases, J shed 0 bases, and the junction held 2 bases outside the gene matches. CDR3 bases: TGTGCCAGCAGTGAGCTAGCGGTCTCCTACAATGAGCAGTTCTTC. It specifies CASSELAVSYNEQFF.

V and J are TRBV13 and TRBJ2-7; D is uncertain. Germline CDR1 reads PRHDT; CDR2 reads FYEKMQ (reference sequence). V was shortened by 4 bases and J by 3 bases, with 13 bases between the two germline ends. The CDR3 loop spans 14 amino acids. CDR3 sequence reads: CASSSRAYFYEQYF. CDR3 in DNA: TGTGCCAGCAGCTCACGTGCTTACTTCTACGAGCAGTACTTC.

In this sample, this clonotype turned up many times. The V and J genes are TRBV11-3 and TRBJ2-1; D not resolved. This CDR3 region has 12 residues. Germline V gene data show CDR1 as SGHNT and CDR2 as YENEEA. V was shortened by 4 bases and J by 5 bases, with 6 bases between the two germline ends. The chain's CDR3 is CASSSWDNEQFF. CDR3 DNA sequence: TGTGCCAGCAGCTCCTGGGACAATGAGCAGTTCTTC.

This clonotype came up many times. The chain is built from TRBV20-1 and TRBJ1-5; D may be TRBD1 (6 bases). Germline V lookup: CDR1 DFQATT, CDR2 SNEGSKA (reference sequence). Between the trimmed V and J ends, which lost 1 base and 2 bases, there was a span of 12 bases. CDR3 length: 15 amino acids. Here the CDR3 reads CSARGGGKGNQPQHF. The CDR3 DNA reads TGCAGTGCTAGAGGAGGGGGGAAGGGCAATCAGCCCCAGCATTTT.

This clonotype was counted at least ten times. The chain carries TRBV20-1 and TRBJ2-3; 8 bases fit TRBD2. The CDR3 length is 15 residues. Losses at the gene ends were 3 bases for V and 6 bases for J; bases not matched to a gene: 11. In germline, CDR1 is DFQATT, CDR2 SNEGSKA (reference sequence). The CDR3 nucleotides read TGCAGTGCTAGTTATGGCGGGAGGCGGATGGATACGCAGTATTTT. Amino acid sequence: CSASYGGRRMDTQYF.

In this sample, this clonotype turned up many times. This chain connects TRBV29-1 to TRBJ2-5, with D perhaps TRBD1 (6 bases). CDR3 length: 12 residues. Germline-derived CDR1 and CDR2 are SQVTM and ANQGSEA. Trimming shortened V by 4 bases and J by 5 bases, and 11 bases separated the two germline ends. CDR3 sequence: CSVGGRLETQYF. The CDR3 nucleotides are TGCAGCGTTGGGGGGCGGCTGGAGACCCAGTACTTC.

This clonotype was counted many times. This chain links TRBV7-8 with TRBJ2-2; unclear D gene. The CDR3 totals 14 residues. Germline V gene sequence: CDR1 SGHVS, CDR2 FQNEAQ. The V and J ends lost 2 bases and 8 bases respectively, with 12 bases between them. CDR3 coding DNA: TGTGCCAGCAGCTTAAACTCCCTGGGGGGGGAGCTGTTTTTT. Translated: CASSLNSLGGELFF.

This clonotype was recorded many times. CDR3 residues: CASLPAGTGLNGANVLTF. The CDR3 nucleotides read TGTGCCAGCCTCCCGGCCGGGACAGGGCTTAATGGGGCCAACGTCCTGACTTTC. The chain is built from TRBV19 and TRBJ2-6, with 9 positions matching TRBD1. With V trimmed by 9 bases and J by 3 bases, 15 bases remained unmatched. This CDR3 is built from 18 residues. In germline, CDR1 is LNHDA, CDR2 SQIVND (reference sequence).

The table lists this clonotype with many counts. The chain employs TRBV6-1 and TRBJ2-7; D is possibly TRBD1 or TRBD2 (6 bases each). The CDR3 is made up of 13 amino acids. Germline CDR1 MNHNS, CDR2 SASEGT. V lost 7 bases to trimming and J lost 5 bases, with 15 bases between them. The CDR3 sequence: CASTPGEVDEQYF. In DNA form, the CDR3 reads TGTGCCAGCACCCCAGGGGAGGTTGACGAGCAGTACTTC.

This clonotype has ten or more counts. The chain joins TRBV6-5 to TRBJ2-1; TRBD2 agrees at 13 bases. This CDR3 spans 16 amino acids. CDR1 and CDR2 from the germline V gene are MNHEY and SVGAGI. The V and J ends lost 5 bases and 7 bases, in that order; junction bases with no gene match: 8. The CDR3 loop is CASSPGLAGVSNEQFF. The CDR3 DNA sequence: TGTGCCAGCAGTCCCGGACTAGCGGGAGTATCGAATGAGCAGTTCTTC.

This clonotype appeared many times. V is TRBV7-6 and J is TRBJ2-7; 9 bases align to TRBD2. The CDR3 runs to 16 residues. The germline V gene encodes CDR1 SGHVS and CDR2 FNYEAQ. V shed 2 bases, J shed 6 bases, and the junction held 11 bases outside the gene matches. In DNA, the CDR3 is TGTGCCAGCAGCTTAAAATCAGCGGGAGGATTGGGCGAGCAGTACTTC. This gives the protein CASSLKSAGGLGEQYF. Full variable domain (outside the CDR3, taken from reference TRBV7-6 and TRBJ2-7): GAGVSQSPRYKVTKRGQDVALRCDPISGHVSLYWYRQALGQGPEFLTYFNYEAQQDKSGLPNDRFSAERPEGSISTLTIQRTEQRDSAMYRCASSLKSAGGLGEQYFGPGTRLTVT.

The table lists this clonotype with a few counts. CDR3 DNA sequence: TGTGCCAGTAGTATAGGCAGCAGCAATCAGCCCCAGCATTTT. This sequence encodes CASSIGSSNQPQHF. This rearrangement joins TRBV19 to TRBJ1-5; D gene ambiguous. V gave up 1 base and J gave up 1 base, with 5 bases separating them. The CDR3 is 14 amino acids. CDR1 and CDR2 from the germline V gene are LNHDA and SQIVND (reference sequence).

With regard to this clonotype: It may be a read error: a sequence one base away is much more abundant. The genes are TRBV11-2 and TRBJ2-4; D tentatively reads TRBD1 or TRBD2 (6 bases each). CDR1 is SGHAT, CDR2 FQNNGV, per germline. The CDR3 runs to 13 residues. The DNA for the CDR3 is TGTGCCAGCAGCTTGGAGGGATGGGACATTCGGTACTTC. Encoded protein: CASSLEGWDIRYF.

This clonotype has a count of ten or more. The CDR3 DNA reads as TGTGCCAGCAGTCCTCCGAGGCGGGGAGTCGGGGGTTACGAGCAGTACTTC. It specifies CASSPPRRGVGGYEQYF. The chain recombines TRBV28 with TRBJ2-7; D perhaps matches TRBD2 (6 bases). CDR3 length: 17 amino acids. The V end lost 5 bases, the J end lost 4 bases, and 24 bases lay between the germline ends. Germline CDR1 MDHEN, CDR2 SYDVKM.

This clonotype was detected many times. The rearrangement joins TRBV7-3 to TRBJ2-2; TRBD1 aligns across 7 bases. The J segment lost 0 bases and the V segment lost 5 bases, leaving 6 bases of the junction unmatched. The germline CDR1 and CDR2 sequences are SGHTA and FQGTGA. CDR3 length equals 16 residues. The CDR3 spells CASSVLGQANTGELFF. The CDR3 DNA sequence: TGTGCCAGCAGCGTACTAGGACAGGCGAACACCGGGGAGCTGTTTTTT.

CDR3 nucleotide sequence: TGCAGTGCATGGGGGACTAGCGGCCAGTATTTT. Protein product: CSAWGTSGQYF. The V gene is TRBV20-1, the J gene TRBJ2-3, with 11 bases lining up with TRBD2. Germline CDR1 DFQATT, CDR2 SNEGSKA (reference sequence). The CDR3 contains 11 residues. The V segment lost 6 bases and the J segment 12 bases; nucleotides outside the gene matches: 5.

This clonotype has at least ten counts. This chain joins TRBV6-2 or TRBV6-3 and TRBJ2-5; D uncertain. The germline CDR1 and CDR2 sequences are MNHEY and SVGEGT. CDR3 size: 13 residues. V lost 2 bases to trimming and J lost 4 bases, with 8 bases between them. CDR3 sequence (DNA): TGTGCCAGCAGTTACGGAGTTAGAGAGACCCAGTACTTC. Amino acids: CASSYGVRETQYF.

This clonotype was counted only a few times. This chain joins TRBV7-9 and TRBJ2-3, with TRBD1 as a possible D gene (5 bases). Germline V gene sequence: CDR1 SEHNR, CDR2 FQNEAQ (reference sequence). The CDR3 has 15 residues. V was shortened by 4 bases and J by 2 bases, with 13 bases between the two germline ends. The CDR3 sequence: CASSSPWGATDTQYF. The CDR3 DNA follows: TGTGCCAGCAGCTCGCCGTGGGGCGCCACAGATACGCAGTATTTT.

This rearrangement joins TRBV29-1 to TRBJ1-2, with unresolved D. The CDR3 runs 12 residues. V lost 7 bases and J lost 1, with 10 bases in between. From germline, CDR1 is SQVTM and CDR2 ANQGSEA. The CDR3 here is CSALGDNYGYTF. The CDR3 bases are TGCAGCGCTCTCGGCGATAACTATGGCTACACCTTC.

V usage is TRBV14 and J usage is TRBJ1-6; unclear D gene. The length of the CDR3 is 14 residues. V was shortened by 1 base and J by 7 bases, with 8 bases between the two germline ends. In germline, CDR1 is SGHDN, CDR2 FVKESK. The CDR3 loop reads CASSQGLANSPLHF. The CDR3 coding sequence is TGTGCCAGCAGCCAAGGACTAGCCAATTCACCCCTCCACTTT. Variable domain in full (rest from reference TRBV14 and TRBJ1-6): EAGVTQFPSHSVIEKGQTVTLRCDPISGHDNLYWYRRVMGKEIKFLLHFVKESKQDESGMPNNRFLAERTGGTYSTLKVQPAELEDSGVYFCASSQGLANSPLHFGNGTRLTVT.

This clonotype was counted at least ten times. The V call is TRBV11-2, the J call TRBJ2-2, with 8 positions matching TRBD2. The CDR3 runs to 15 residues. Looked up from germline, CDR1 is SGHAT and CDR2 is FQNNGV. Losses at the gene ends were 6 bases for V and 4 bases for J; bases not matched to a gene: 7. CDR3: CASRPGTRPTGELFF. CDR3 nucleotides: TGTGCCAGCAGACCCGGGACTAGACCCACCGGGGAGCTGTTTTTT. The complete variable domain, with remaining parts taken from reference TRBV11-2 and TRBJ2-2, reads EAGVAQSPRYKIIEKRQSVAFWCNPISGHATLYWYQQILGQGPKLLIQFQNNGVVDDSQLPKDRFSAERLKGVDSTLKIQPAKLEDSAVYLCASRPGTRPTGELFFGEGSRLTVL.

The chain carries TRBV28 and TRBJ2-7, with 7 bases identical to TRBD1. In germline, CDR1 is MDHEN, CDR2 SYDVKM. V dropped 3 bases and J dropped 3; count of bases not matched to a gene: 5. This CDR3 region has 14 residues. The CDR3 DNA follows: TGTGCCAGCAGTTTGCCGGGACAGTTCTACGAGCAGTACTTC. Translated: CASSLPGQFYEQYF.

The gene calls are TRBV6-2 or TRBV6-3 and TRBJ2-1, with a possible D match to TRBD1 (6 bases). Germline assignment: CDR1 MNHEY and CDR2 SVGEGT. The CDR3 covers 13 residues. Trimming stripped 6 bases from V and 0 bases from J, with 6 bases between. CDR3: CASRDSSYNEQFF. CDR3 DNA sequence: TGTGCCAGCAGGGACAGCTCCTACAATGAGCAGTTCTTC.

This clonotype qualifies as medium-sized. The chain carries TRBV28 and TRBJ2-1; TRBD2 is a possible D gene (6 bases). Germline CDR1 reads MDHEN; CDR2 reads SYDVKM. The CDR3 runs to 14 residues. V was clipped by 1 base and J by 7 bases, with 11 bases between them. CDR3 in DNA: TGTGCCAGCAGTTTATTGGCACTAGCAAATGAGCAGTTCTTC. This gives the protein CASSLLALANEQFF.

This clonotype was recorded at least ten times. The chain carries TRBV20-1 and TRBJ1-4; a possible D gene is TRBD1 (5 bases). From germline, CDR1 is DFQATT and CDR2 SNEGSKA (reference sequence). Trimming shortened V by 0 bases and J by 5 bases, and 10 bases separated the two germline ends. This CDR3 is built from 14 residues. CDR3 in amino acids: CSAREGRWNEKLFF. CDR3 nucleotide sequence: TGCAGTGCTAGAGAGGGACGGTGGAATGAAAAACTGTTTTTT.

The table lists this clonotype with many counts. The CDR3 bases are TGTGCCAGCACCCAGTTGACAGGGGCCGGCACTGAAGCTTTCTTT. Protein: CASTQLTGAGTEAFF. This chain uses TRBV28 with TRBJ1-1; the match to TRBD1 covers 8 bases. The CDR3 is 15 amino acids. Germline assignment: CDR1 MDHEN and CDR2 SYDVKM. With V trimmed by 7 bases and J by 4 bases, 11 bases remained unmatched.

This clonotype was found many times. The rearrangement links TRBV3-1 to TRBJ2-6; 11 bases fit TRBD2. Looked up from germline, CDR1 is LGHDT and CDR2 is YNNKEL (reference sequence). Trimming at V came to 6 bases and at J to 0 bases, leaving 7 bases not matched to a gene. There are 18 residues in the CDR3. CDR3 residues: CASRKLAGVGSGANVLTF. CDR3 DNA: TGTGCCAGCAGAAAACTAGCGGGAGTGGGCTCTGGGGCCAACGTCCTGACTTTC.

This clonotype was counted many times. The J gene is TRBJ2-2, the V gene TRBV9; 13 nucleotides align to TRBD2. Germline CDR1 and CDR2: SGDLS and YYNGEE. The CDR3 is 18 amino acids. J gave up 4 bases and V 4 bases, and 10 bases lay outside the gene matches. The CDR3 protein is CASSSTPGTSGTTGELFF. CDR3 nucleotide sequence: TGTGCCAGCAGCTCAACCCCCGGGACTAGCGGGACCACCGGGGAGCTGTTTTTT.

This clonotype occurred a few times. This chain connects TRBV28 to TRBJ2-7, with TRBD2 matching 8 bases. With V trimmed by 7 bases and J by 3 bases, 11 bases remained unmatched. The length of the CDR3 is 15 residues. CDR1 and CDR2 from the germline V gene are MDHEN and SYDVKM. In nucleotides, the CDR3 is TGTGCCAGCACCACCGGGAGGGGCCGGTACTACGAGCAGTACTTC. Translation: CASTTGRGRYYEQYF.

This clonotype has at least ten counts. The CDR3 DNA is TGTGCCAGCAGTCCGGGACAGGGGGGCGCCGAGCGAAATTCACCCCTCCACTTT. Protein: CASSPGQGGAERNSPLHF. The chain uses TRBV6-6 and TRBJ1-6, with 11 bases fitting TRBD1. Germline V gives CDR1 MNHNY, CDR2 SVGAGI (reference sequence). Germline trimming cut 5 bases from V and 7 bases from J; bases unmatched to any gene: 13. The CDR3 totals 18 residues.